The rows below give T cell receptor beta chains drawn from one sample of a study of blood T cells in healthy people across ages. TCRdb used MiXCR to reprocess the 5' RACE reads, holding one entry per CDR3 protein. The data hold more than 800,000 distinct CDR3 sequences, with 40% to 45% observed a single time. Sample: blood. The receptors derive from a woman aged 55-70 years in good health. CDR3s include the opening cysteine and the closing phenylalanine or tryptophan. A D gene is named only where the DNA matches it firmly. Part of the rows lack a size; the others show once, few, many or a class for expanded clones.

CDR3aa: CASSLVAGASSGANVLTF
CDR3nt: TGTGCCAGCAGTTTAGTAGCGGGAGCAAGCTCTGGGGCCAACGTCCTGACTTTC
abundance: few
d_gene: TRBD2
j_gene: TRBJ2-6
v_gene: TRBV27

CDR3aa: CASSQAGIPYEQYF
CDR3nt: TGCGCCAGTTCGCAAGCCGGGATACCCTACGAGCAGTACTTC
abundance: .
d_gene: .
j_gene: TRBJ2-7
v_gene: TRBV5-1

CDR3aa: CSARGTVYNEQFF
CDR3nt: TGCAGTGCTCGCGGGACCGTTTACAATGAGCAGTTCTTC
abundance: few
d_gene: .
j_gene: TRBJ2-1
v_gene: TRBV20-1

CDR3aa: CASGNRGGGNPNYGYTF
CDR3nt: TGTGCTAGTGGTAACCGAGGGGGGGGAAATCCGAACTATGGCTACACCTTC
abundance: .
d_gene: .
j_gene: TRBJ1-2
v_gene: TRBV12-5

CDR3aa: CSVRQANSYEQYF
CDR3nt: TGCAGCGTTCGACAGGCGAACTCCTACGAGCAGTACTTC
abundance: few
d_gene: .
j_gene: TRBJ2-7
v_gene: TRBV29-1

CDR3aa: CASSTSRGQAYEQYF
CDR3nt: TGTGCCAGCAGCACCAGTAGGGGACAGGCCTACGAGCAGTACTTC
abundance: few
d_gene: TRBD1
j_gene: TRBJ2-7
v_gene: TRBV7-6

CDR3aa: CASSDWGPNEQYF
CDR3nt: TGTGCCAGCAGTGATTGGGGACCCAACGAGCAGTACTTC
abundance: .
d_gene: .
j_gene: TRBJ2-7
v_gene: TRBV6-1

CDR3aa: CASSPGLAGVRNEQFF
CDR3nt: TGTGCCAGCAGTCCCGGACTAGCGGGAGTTCGCAATGAGCAGTTCTTC
abundance: few
d_gene: TRBD2
j_gene: TRBJ2-1
v_gene: TRBV12-3/TRBV12-4

CDR3aa: CASSPTISNQPQHF
CDR3nt: TGTGCCAGCTCACCGACGATTAGCAATCAGCCCCAGCATTTT
abundance: .
d_gene: .
j_gene: TRBJ1-5
v_gene: TRBV18

CDR3aa: CAIGRTLFPSGANVLTF
CDR3nt: TGTGCCATCGGCAGGACTCTCTTTCCCTCTGGGGCCAACGTCCTGACTTTC
abundance: few
d_gene: .
j_gene: TRBJ2-6
v_gene: TRBV10-3

CDR3aa: CASSLAVKGNEQFF
CDR3nt: TGCGCCAGCAGCTTGGCCGTCAAGGGCAATGAGCAGTTCTTC
abundance: many
d_gene: .
j_gene: TRBJ2-1
v_gene: TRBV5-1

CDR3aa: CASSTVGNQPQHF
CDR3nt: TGTGCCAGCAGTACCGTGGGCAATCAGCCCCAGCATTTT
abundance: .
d_gene: .
j_gene: TRBJ1-5
v_gene: TRBV12-3/TRBV12-4

CDR3aa: CASSRNNYGYTF
CDR3nt: TGTGCCAGCAGCCGGAATAACTATGGCTACACCTTC
abundance: .
d_gene: .
j_gene: TRBJ1-2
v_gene: TRBV28

CDR3aa: CSVETGRQPSYEQYF
CDR3nt: TGCAGCGTTGAAACGGGTCGCCAACCGTCCTACGAGCAGTACTTC
abundance: few
d_gene: .
j_gene: TRBJ2-7
v_gene: TRBV29-1

CDR3aa: CASMGQFNEQFF
CDR3nt: TGTGCCAGCATGGGGCAGTTCAATGAGCAGTTCTTC
abundance: few
d_gene: .
j_gene: TRBJ2-1
v_gene: TRBV25-1

CDR3aa: CAIRPTSGNAYEQYF
CDR3nt: TGTGCCATCAGACCCACTAGCGGGAATGCTTATGAGCAGTACTTC
abundance: few
d_gene: TRBD2
j_gene: TRBJ2-5
v_gene: TRBV10-3

CDR3aa: CASSWKGYYEQYF
CDR3nt: TGTGCCAGCAGTTGGAAGGGGTACTACGAGCAGTACTTC
abundance: .
d_gene: .
j_gene: TRBJ2-7
v_gene: TRBV12-3/TRBV12-4

CDR3aa: CASRRSQETQYF
CDR3nt: TGTGCCAGCAGAAGATCCCAAGAGACCCAGTACTTC
abundance: many
d_gene: .
j_gene: TRBJ2-5
v_gene: TRBV25-1

CDR3aa: CASSYLSGAGRTDTQYF
CDR3nt: TGTGCCAGCAGCTACCTATCAGGAGCGGGGCGCACAGATACGCAGTATTTT
abundance: many
d_gene: TRBD2
j_gene: TRBJ2-3
v_gene: TRBV14

CDR3aa: CASSPDPPLAGVGNEQFF
CDR3nt: TGTGCCAGCAGTCCAGACCCCCCTCTAGCGGGAGTAGGGAATGAGCAGTTCTTC
abundance: .
d_gene: TRBD2
j_gene: TRBJ2-1
v_gene: TRBV12-3/TRBV12-4

CDR3aa: CASSKQVGRSNTGELFF
CDR3nt: TGCGCCAGCAGCAAGCAGGTGGGCAGATCGAACACCGGGGAGCTGTTTTTT
abundance: .
d_gene: .
j_gene: TRBJ2-2
v_gene: TRBV5-1

CDR3aa: CASSVEVRGTDTQYF
CDR3nt: TGTGCCAGCAGCGTAGAAGTTCGGGGCACAGATACGCAGTATTTT
abundance: .
d_gene: .
j_gene: TRBJ2-3
v_gene: TRBV11-2

CDR3aa: CASSKEGLYEQYF
CDR3nt: TGTGCCAGCAGCAAAGAGGGTCTTTACGAGCAGTACTTC
abundance: many
d_gene: .
j_gene: TRBJ2-7
v_gene: TRBV21-1

CDR3aa: CASSPRQGGYPSTDTQYF
CDR3nt: TGTGCCAGCAGCCCCAGACAGGGGGGATACCCTAGCACAGATACGCAGTATTTT
abundance: .
d_gene: TRBD1
j_gene: TRBJ2-3
v_gene: TRBV7-3

CDR3aa: CSGKTGVGNYEQYF
CDR3nt: TGCAGTGGCAAGACAGGGGTAGGCAACTACGAGCAGTACTTC
abundance: .
d_gene: TRBD1
j_gene: TRBJ2-7
v_gene: TRBV20-1

CDR3aa: CASSHAPRTGPNYGYTF
CDR3nt: TGCGCCAGCAGCCACGCTCCACGGACAGGGCCTAACTATGGCTACACCTTC
abundance: .
d_gene: TRBD1
j_gene: TRBJ1-2
v_gene: TRBV4-1

CDR3aa: CASSVDLGTDTQYF
CDR3nt: TGTGCCAGCAGCGTAGATCTGGGGACAGATACGCAGTATTTT
abundance: .
d_gene: .
j_gene: TRBJ2-3
v_gene: TRBV9

CDR3aa: CSVDLGGGNTEAFF
CDR3nt: TGCAGCGTGGACCTCGGAGGGGGGAACACTGAAGCTTTCTTT
abundance: .
d_gene: .
j_gene: TRBJ1-1
v_gene: TRBV29-1

CDR3aa: CASSPTLSNNEQFF
CDR3nt: TGTGCCAGCAGCCCCACGCTGTCCAACAATGAGCAGTTCTTC
abundance: .
d_gene: .
j_gene: TRBJ2-1
v_gene: TRBV7-9

CDR3aa: CASSLVQANVGGTEAFF
CDR3nt: TGTGCCAGCAGCTTAGTACAGGCCAACGTTGGGGGCACTGAAGCTTTCTTT
abundance: .
d_gene: .
j_gene: TRBJ1-1
v_gene: TRBV7-9

CDR3aa: CASSQVVGGGYEQYF
CDR3nt: TGTGCCAGCAGCCAAGTAGTCGGGGGAGGTTACGAGCAGTACTTC
abundance: .
d_gene: .
j_gene: TRBJ2-7
v_gene: TRBV3-1

CDR3aa: CASSPPPASGPREKLFF
CDR3nt: TGCGCCAGCAGCCCCCCGCCGGCTTCAGGGCCTCGAGAAAAACTGTTTTTT
abundance: few
d_gene: .
j_gene: TRBJ1-4
v_gene: TRBV4-1

CDR3aa: CATSDPRATYNEQFF
CDR3nt: TGTGCCACCAGTGATCCGAGGGCCACCTACAATGAGCAGTTCTTC
abundance: few
d_gene: .
j_gene: TRBJ2-1
v_gene: TRBV24-1

CDR3aa: CASSFPPGGTQYF
CDR3nt: TGTGCCAGCAGTTTCCCTCCGGGTGGGACCCAGTACTTC
abundance: .
d_gene: .
j_gene: TRBJ2-5
v_gene: TRBV28

CDR3aa: CSVEELANYGYTF
CDR3nt: TGCAGCGTTGAAGAACTGGCGAACTATGGCTACACCTTC
abundance: .
d_gene: .
j_gene: TRBJ1-2
v_gene: TRBV29-1

CDR3aa: CASSVGLDVDTQYF
CDR3nt: TGTGCCAGCAGCGTAGGGTTGGATGTAGATACGCAGTATTTT
abundance: .
d_gene: .
j_gene: TRBJ2-3
v_gene: TRBV9

CDR3aa: CATSRDRQVGYTF
CDR3nt: TGTGCCACCAGCAGAGACCGACAGGTCGGCTACACCTTC
abundance: few
d_gene: .
j_gene: TRBJ1-2
v_gene: TRBV15

CDR3aa: CSASRWGALDGYTF
CDR3nt: TGCAGCGCGTCACGGTGGGGGGCACTGGATGGCTACACCTTC
abundance: .
d_gene: .
j_gene: TRBJ1-2
v_gene: TRBV29-1

CDR3aa: CASSGTSGSKRSGANVLTF
CDR3nt: TGTGCCAGCAGTGGGACTAGCGGGAGTAAACGCTCTGGGGCCAACGTCCTGACTTTC
abundance: few
d_gene: TRBD2
j_gene: TRBJ2-6
v_gene: TRBV12-3/TRBV12-4

CDR3aa: CASSQPGLASSYEQYF
CDR3nt: TGTGCCAGCTCACAGCCGGGACTAGCTTCTTCCTACGAGCAGTACTTC
abundance: .
d_gene: TRBD2
j_gene: TRBJ2-7
v_gene: TRBV18